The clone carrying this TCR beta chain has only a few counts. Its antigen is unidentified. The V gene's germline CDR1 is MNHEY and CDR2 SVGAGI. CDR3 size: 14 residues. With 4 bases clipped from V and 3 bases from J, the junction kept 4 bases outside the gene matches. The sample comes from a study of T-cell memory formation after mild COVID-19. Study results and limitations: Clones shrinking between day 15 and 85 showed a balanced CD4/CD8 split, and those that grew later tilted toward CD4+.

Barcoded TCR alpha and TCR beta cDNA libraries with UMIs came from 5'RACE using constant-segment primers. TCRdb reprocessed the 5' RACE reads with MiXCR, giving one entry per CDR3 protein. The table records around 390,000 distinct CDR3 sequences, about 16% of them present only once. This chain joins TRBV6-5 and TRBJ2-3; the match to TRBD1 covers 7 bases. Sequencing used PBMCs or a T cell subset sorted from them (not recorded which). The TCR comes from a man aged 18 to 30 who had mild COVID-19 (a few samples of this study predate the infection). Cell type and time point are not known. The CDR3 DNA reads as TGTGCCAGCAGTTCCCCGACAGGGACAGATACGCAGTATTTT. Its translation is CASSSPTGTDTQYF.